These 26 T cell receptor beta chains share one sample of origin, sequenced in a study of T cell responses to AZD1222 COVID-19 vaccine. TCRdb's copy holds only in-frame clones and misses some; the assay was immunoSEQ multiplex PCR. The sample lists roughly 100,000 clones, approximately 84% seen once, with 13% to 15% in the top ten. The sample was peripheral blood, taken 28 days after the second AZD1222 dose. These receptors originate from an adult who received the AZD1222 COVID-19 vaccine.

The chain couples TRBV5-1 to TRBJ2-7; D gene ambiguous. The CDR3 runs to 11 residues. Trimming took off 5 bases at V and 0 bases at J, with 3 bases between the two ends. CDR1 is SGHRS, CDR2 YFSETQ, per germline. In nucleotides, the CDR3 is TGCGCCAGCAGTTCCTCCTACGAGCAGTACTTC. This gives the protein CASSSSYEQYF.

The rearrangement uses TRBV10-2 and TRBJ1-1; D perhaps matches TRBD1 (5 bases). This CDR3 region has 13 residues. Germline CDR1 reads WSHSY; CDR2 reads SAAADI. Trimming pared 8 bases from V and 0 bases from J, leaving 10 bases between. Here the CDR3 DNA reads TGCGCCAGCGGGGCAGCATTGAACACTGAAGCTTTCTTT. Protein sequence: CASGAALNTEAFF.

The V and J genes are TRBV18 and TRBJ1-5; 8 nucleotides match TRBD1. This CDR3 region has 13 residues. Germline V gene sequence: CDR1 KGHSH, CDR2 LQKENI. V lost 5 bases, J lost 8 bases, and 5 bases stayed unmatched. CDR3 in amino acids: CASSEDRVEPQHF. CDR3 sequence (DNA): TGTGCCAGCTCAGAGGACAGGGTTGAGCCCCAGCATTTT. Full variable domain (remainder filled in from reference TRBV18 and TRBJ1-5): NAGVMQNPRHLVRRRGQEARLRCSPMKGHSHVYWYRQLPEEGLKFMVYLQKENIIDESGMPKERFSAEFPKEGPSILRIQQVVRGDSAAYFCASSEDRVEPQHFGDGTRLSIL.

The chain has TRBV27 and TRBJ1-6, with 7 bases lining up with TRBD1. CDR1 and CDR2 from the germline V gene are MNHEY and SMNVEV (reference sequence). The CDR3 has 15 amino acids. J lost 6 bases, V lost 4 bases, and 6 bases had no gene match. The CDR3 bases are TGTGCCAGCAGTTCCACAGGGACAGTTAATTCACCCCTCCACTTT. It codes for CASSSTGTVNSPLHF.

This chain links TRBV5-8 with TRBJ1-5; D is uncertain. The CDR3 consists of 17 residues. CDR1 and CDR2 (germline): SGHTS, YDEGEE. V shed 0 bases and J shed 5 bases, with 18 bases lying between them. The CDR3 is CASSLGTDSRSDQPQHF. CDR3 in DNA: TGTGCCAGCAGCTTGGGGACGGATTCCCGGTCGGATCAGCCCCAGCATTTT.

The chain joins TRBV10-3 to TRBJ2-7, with unresolved D. CDR3 size: 13 residues. Trimming removed 4 bases at V and 2 bases at J, with 9 bases between. Germline values: CDR1 ENHRY, CDR2 SYGVKD. Here the CDR3 reads CAISGQSTYEQYF. Here the CDR3 DNA reads TGTGCCATCAGTGGCCAGTCTACCTACGAGCAGTACTTC.

V and J are TRBV5-1 and TRBJ1-1; tentatively, D is TRBD1 (6 bases). The V and J ends lost 0 bases and 1 base respectively, with 10 bases between them. The CDR3 sequence is 15 residues long. Germline loops: CDR1 SGHRS, CDR2 YFSETQ. The CDR3 nucleotides are TGCGCCAGCAGCTTGGCTCCGGGACAGAACACTGAAGCTTTCTTT. Protein: CASSLAPGQNTEAFF.

The chain is built from TRBV6-5 and TRBJ2-7; TRBD1 matches at 7 bases. CDR1 is MNHEY, CDR2 SVGAGI, per germline. This CDR3 has 16 residues. The V and J ends lost 4 bases and 0 bases, in that order; junction bases with no gene match: 9. The CDR3 loop reads CASSSPGTAGSYEQYF. CDR3 DNA: TGTGCCAGCAGTTCTCCCGGGACAGCCGGCTCCTACGAGCAGTACTTC.

The chain joins TRBV5-3 to TRBJ2-7; D may be TRBD2 (5 bases). TRBV5-3 falls under the ORF class, with uncertain function. Deletions cut 5 bases from V and 2 bases from J, with 11 bases between. The CDR3 loop spans 13 amino acids. This CDR3 is CARRRPGTYEQYF. The DNA of the CDR3 is TGTGCCAGAAGGAGACCGGGAACCTACGAGCAGTACTTC.

The gene calls are TRBV2 and TRBJ2-5; TRBD2 is a possible D gene (6 bases). Looked up from germline, CDR1 is SNHLY and CDR2 is FYNNEI. V gave up 0 bases and J gave up 4 bases, with 12 bases separating them. This CDR3 spans 15 amino acids. The chain's CDR3 is CASSEAGLGLETQYF. The CDR3 DNA follows: TGTGCCAGCAGTGAAGCCGGTCTGGGACTAGAGACCCAGTACTTC. The whole variable domain, remainder taken from reference TRBV2 and TRBJ2-5, is EPEVTQTPSHQVTQMGQEVILRCVPISNHLYFYWYRQILGQKVEFLVSFYNNEISEKSEIFDDQFSVERPDGSNFTLKIRSTKLEDSAMYFCASSEAGLGLETQYFGPGTRLLVL.

CDR3 nucleotides: TGCAGCGTTGAAGTGGTCAGGGGGAGCGGAGAGACCCAGTACTTC. Its protein is CSVEVVRGSGETQYF. The rearrangement uses TRBV29-1 and TRBJ2-5; 7 bases are a match to TRBD1. This CDR3 region has 15 residues. Germline CDR1 SQVTM, CDR2 ANQGSEA. V lost 1 base to trimming and J lost 4 bases; unmatched junction nucleotides: 9.

CDR3 nucleotide sequence: TGTGCCATCAGTGATAACCCCCAAGTGACAGGGCTAAGGGAGACCCAGTACTTC. It yields the protein CAISDNPQVTGLRETQYF. This chain uses TRBV10-3 with TRBJ2-5; the match to TRBD1 covers 7 bases. The CDR3 runs to 18 residues. Germline V lookup: CDR1 ENHRY, CDR2 SYGVKD. The V segment lost 3 bases and the J segment 5 bases; nucleotides outside the gene matches: 18.

The chain links TRBV18 to TRBJ2-7; D possibly corresponds to TRBD1 (5 bases). The CDR3 contains 14 residues. Germline CDR1 and CDR2: KGHSH and LQKENI. The V end was cut by 0 bases, the J end by 7 bases, with 13 bases between. CDR3 bases: TGTGCCAGCTCACCACCGAAGGGGCTAAGAGAGCAGTACTTC. Its translation: CASSPPKGLREQYF.

This chain joins TRBV7-3 and TRBJ1-1; D unclear. The V gene's germline CDR1 is SGHTA and CDR2 FQGTGA. Trimming took 6 bases from V and 3 from J, leaving 11 bases between them. This CDR3 region has 13 residues. The CDR3 coding sequence is TGTGCCAGCAGGCTGCAGTCGGACACTGAAGCTTTCTTT. This codes for CASRLQSDTEAFF. The full variable domain, completed using reference TRBV7-3 and TRBJ1-1, is GAGVSQTPSNKVTEKGKYVELRCDPISGHTALYWYRQSLGQGPEFLIYFQGTGAADDSGLPNDRFFAVRPEGSVSTLKIQRTERGDSAVYLCASRLQSDTEAFFGQGTRLTVV.

The chain has TRBV6-5 and TRBJ2-3; maybe TRBD1 (6 bases). The length of the CDR3 is 15 residues. Trimming took 7 bases from V and 0 from J, leaving 14 bases between them. Per the germline V gene, CDR1 is MNHEY and CDR2 is SVGAGI. CDR3 region: CASTKNRASTDTQYF. CDR3 nucleotides: TGTGCCAGCACTAAGAACAGGGCTAGCACAGATACGCAGTATTTT.

V gene TRBV5-4 combines with J gene TRBJ1-2; no clear D gene. The V end was cut by 0 bases, the J end by 7 bases, with 19 bases between. This CDR3 contains 16 residues. Germline CDR1 reads SGHNT; CDR2 reads YYREEE (reference sequence). This chain's CDR3 is CASSLAIGRREAGYTF. CDR3 DNA: TGTGCCAGCAGCTTGGCCATTGGGAGGAGGGAGGCTGGCTACACCTTC.

The V gene is TRBV6-2 or TRBV6-3, the J gene TRBJ2-6, with D uncertain. Germline V gene data show CDR1 as MNHEY and CDR2 as SVGEGT. This CDR3 has 15 residues. V was cut by 5 bases and J by 0 bases, with 8 bases left in between. CDR3 DNA sequence: TGTGCCAGCAGTAGTAAAGGCTCTGGGGCCAACGTCCTGACTTTC. This encodes CASSSKGSGANVLTF.

The V call is TRBV19, the J call TRBJ2-5; tentatively, D is TRBD1 (8 bases). The ends were cut back, 4 bases at V and 5 bases at J, with 17 bases in the middle. This CDR3 has 15 residues. Germline V gene lookup returns CDR1 LNHDA and CDR2 SQIVND (reference sequence). CDR3 amino acids: CASSKYRGEGETQYF. The CDR3 DNA follows: TGTGCCAGTAGTAAATACAGGGGGGAGGGGGAGACCCAGTACTTC.

A few counts support this clone. This chain links TRBV27 with TRBJ2-1, with 10 bases fitting TRBD2. CDR3 length equals 12 residues. The J segment lost 9 bases and the V segment lost 8 bases, leaving 4 bases of the junction unmatched. Germline V gives CDR1 MNHEY, CDR2 SMNVEV (reference sequence). As DNA, the CDR3 is TGTGCCAGCCTAGCGGGAGCCGGTGAGCAGTTCTTC. Residues: CASLAGAGEQFF.

This chain links TRBV24-1 with TRBJ2-1; D is perhaps TRBD1 (5 bases). The germline V gene encodes CDR1 KGHDR and CDR2 SFDVKD. There are 16 residues in the CDR3. V gave up 4 bases and J gave up 4 bases, with 16 bases separating them. CDR3 sequence (DNA): TGTGCCACCAGTGAGTCGCAGGGAATAGGGTACAATGAGCAGTTCTTC. Its protein product is CATSESQGIGYNEQFF.

The table lists this clone with a count of one. The V and J genes are TRBV5-1 and TRBJ1-2, with no clear D. CDR1 is SGHRS, CDR2 YFSETQ, per germline. The CDR3 covers 17 residues. The V end lost 0 bases, the J end lost 2 bases, and 17 bases lay between the germline ends. The CDR3 nucleotides read TGCGCCAGCAGCTTGGTAGGTCGGGAGGCGCTAAACTATGGCTACACCTTC. This codes for CASSLVGREALNYGYTF.

This chain uses TRBV5-1 with TRBJ1-2, with D unclear. The germline V gene encodes CDR1 SGHRS and CDR2 YFSETQ. The CDR3 consists of 19 residues. Trimming stripped 0 bases from V and 1 base from J, with 22 bases between. In DNA form, the CDR3 reads TGCGCCAGCAGCTTGGACAAAACAGAGGCCCGGCCTCTTAACTATGGCTACACCTTC. Its protein is CASSLDKTEARPLNYGYTF.

The V gene is TRBV6-2 or TRBV6-3, the J gene TRBJ2-7; 9 bases are shared with TRBD2. This CDR3 is 15 amino acids long. Trimming cost V 2 bases and J 2 bases; bases outside gene matches: 4. Per the germline V gene, CDR1 is MNHEY and CDR2 is SVGEGT. CDR3 loop: CASSYESSGTYEQYF. CDR3 sequence (DNA): TGTGCCAGCAGTTACGAGTCTAGCGGGACCTACGAGCAGTACTTC.

The CDR3 region is CASGRPGLAGPAYEQYF. The CDR3 DNA follows: TGTGCCAGCGGTAGACCGGGACTAGCGGGGCCAGCCTACGAGCAGTACTTC. The V call is TRBV27, the J call TRBJ2-7; 13 nucleotides match TRBD2. In germline, CDR1 is MNHEY, CDR2 SMNVEV (reference sequence). CDR3 length: 17 residues. J was trimmed by 2 bases and V by 8 bases; bases with no gene match: 12.

CDR3 amino acids: CASSQTSLGTQYF. DNA for the CDR3: TGTGCCAGCAGCCAAACTAGTTTGGGGACCCAGTACTTC. The chain recombines TRBV3-1 (or the pseudogene TRBV3-2) with TRBJ2-5; a possible D gene is TRBD2 (5 bases). The V gene's germline CDR1 is LGHDT and CDR2 YNNKEL (reference sequence). The CDR3 contains 13 residues. Between the trimmed V and J ends, which lost 2 bases and 7 bases, there was a span of 11 bases.

The chain combines TRBV7-9 with TRBJ1-4; 8 bases are shared with TRBD1. Looked up from germline, CDR1 is SEHNR and CDR2 is FQNEAQ (reference sequence). Trimming cost V 4 bases and J 4 bases; bases outside gene matches: 8. The CDR3 extends over 16 amino acids. CDR3 nucleotide sequence: TGTGCCAGCAGCTCTGGACAGGGCGTAAATAATGAAAAACTGTTTTTT. It codes for CASSSGQGVNNEKLFF.